The following is a T cell receptor (beta chain) sequence with its context. The antigen remains unidentified. Blood samples were obtained at baseline, cycle 4 day 1, and cycle 7 day 1. The sample is drawn from a study of OX40 agonist ivuxolimab in advanced cancers. The study, taken as a whole, reports: People who partly responded at 0.1-3.0 mg/kg had some of the least clonal expansion seen.

Sequencing was performed with immunoSEQ multiplex PCR; in TCRdb, only in-frame clones are kept and a portion is missing. The table lists roughly 86,000 clones, about 91% of them singletons, with 2.8% in the top ten. This CDR3 has 14 amino acids. CDR1 SGHAT and CDR2 FQNNGV come from the germline V gene. Trimming removed 0 bases from V and 4 bases from J, with 9 bases in between. The receptor's source is an adult with an advanced solid tumor such as melanoma, head and neck, liver or kidney cancer. The chain carries TRBV11-2 and TRBJ1-2, with D hard to call. Source: CD4+ or CD8+ T cells sorted from blood, taken in a trial of the OX40 agonist ivuxolimab. The CDR3 nucleotides read TGTGCCAGCAGCTTAGATCGGGGTAGCTATGGCTACACCTTC. This translates into CASSLDRGSYGYTF.